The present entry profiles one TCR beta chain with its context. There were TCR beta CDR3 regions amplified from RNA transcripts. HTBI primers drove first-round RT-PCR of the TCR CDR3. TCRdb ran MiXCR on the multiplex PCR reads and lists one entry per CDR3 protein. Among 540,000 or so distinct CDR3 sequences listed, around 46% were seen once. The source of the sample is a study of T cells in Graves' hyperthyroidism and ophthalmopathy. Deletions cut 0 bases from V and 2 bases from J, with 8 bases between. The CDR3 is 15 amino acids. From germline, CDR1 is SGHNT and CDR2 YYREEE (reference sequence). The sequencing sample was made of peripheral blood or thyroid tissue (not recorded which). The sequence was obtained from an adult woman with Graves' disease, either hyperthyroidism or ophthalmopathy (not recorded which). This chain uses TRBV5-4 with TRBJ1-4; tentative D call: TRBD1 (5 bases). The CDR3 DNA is TGTGCCAGCAGCTTGGGGGCAGGGACTAATGAAAAACTGTTTTTT. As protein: CASSLGAGTNEKLFF.